The clone carrying this T cell receptor beta chain appeared a single time. As yet, its antigen is unknown. This entry comes from a study of cytomegalovirus exposure and HLA in healthy donors. Study summary: Among the 400 or so donors who were genotyped, about 80% fell in the genetic ancestry cluster that is associated with self-reported Caucasian donors.

The PCR contained 60 Vbeta and 13 Jbeta primers. Clones were sequenced by immunoSEQ multiplex PCR, and TCRdb holds only the in-frame ones, with some missing. The sample has 110,000 or so clones; 74% are singletons. The study's findings and limits: In an earlier analysis, in 540 or so donors, most V segments appeared productive either ~87% or ~30% of the time.

Germline loops: CDR1 MRHNA, CDR2 SNTAGT. V shed 6 bases, J shed 0 bases, and the junction held 10 bases outside the gene matches. The CDR3 runs 16 residues. This sequence originates from a woman aged 45 to 65 in good health and CMV-seropositive. Sequencing was done on a sample of PBMCs. The genes are TRBV6-4 and TRBJ1-1; 7 bases align to TRBD1. The CDR3: CASRRTGVSLNTEAFF. The CDR3 nucleotides are TGTGCCAGCAGACGGACAGGAGTGTCCCTGAACACTGAAGCTTTCTTT.